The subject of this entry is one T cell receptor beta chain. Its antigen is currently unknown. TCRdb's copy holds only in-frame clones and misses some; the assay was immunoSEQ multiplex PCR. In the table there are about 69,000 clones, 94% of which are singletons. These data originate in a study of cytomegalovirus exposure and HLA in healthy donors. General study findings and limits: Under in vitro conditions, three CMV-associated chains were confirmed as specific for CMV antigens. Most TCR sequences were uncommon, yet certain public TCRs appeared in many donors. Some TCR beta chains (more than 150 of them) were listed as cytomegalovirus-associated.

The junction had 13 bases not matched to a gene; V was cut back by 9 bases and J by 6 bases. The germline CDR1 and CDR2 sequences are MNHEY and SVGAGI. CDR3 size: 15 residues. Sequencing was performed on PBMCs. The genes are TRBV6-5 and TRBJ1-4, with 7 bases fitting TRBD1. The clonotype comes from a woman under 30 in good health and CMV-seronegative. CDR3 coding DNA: TGTGCCAGTTCCAGGACGGGGGACAGAGATGAAAAACTGTTTTTT. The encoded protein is CASSRTGDRDEKLFF.